This T cell receptor beta chain emerged from a study of T cell clonotyping in hematopoietic cell transplantation. General observations from the study: Graft donor and pretransplant recipient Inverse Simpson Index values predicted broader posttransplant TCR diversity. Few recipient clonotypes overlapped donors; over 97% were de novo at given depth. After transplant, recipient diversity fell while pathologically expanded clonotypes grew through day 180.

The CDR3 totals 16 residues. Trimming cost V 4 bases and J 6 bases; bases outside gene matches: 8. Germline V gene lookup returns CDR1 MDHEN and CDR2 SYDVKM. Clones were read by immunoSEQ multiplex PCR, and TCRdb kept only the in-frame ones, dropping some. The data show 30,000 to 45,000 clones, with over 70% seen just once and under 2% held by the top ten. For this clone: Its antigen is undetermined.

The chain links TRBV28 to TRBJ2-7, with TRBD2 identical over 14 bases. The sample consisted of peripheral blood mononuclear cells. The receptor was derived from a woman between 35 and 50 years old in good health. Some clones in this sample may be carry-over from other donors' samples. This CDR3 reads CASSSGLAGALGEQYF. CDR3 bases: TGTGCCAGCAGTTCGGGACTAGCGGGAGCCCTCGGCGAGCAGTACTTC.